This T cell receptor (beta chain) was sequenced in a study of CD8 T cells in Susac syndrome (dated by TCRdb to about 2019). Describing the broader study: Among the sequenced Susac syndrome patients, more than 5 had clinically active disease and eight were in clinical remission. At blood withdrawal, Susac syndrome patients were therapy-naive, treated with corticosteroids (with IVIg additionally given to some), or treated with IVIg alone. The study used repertoire sequencing to test whether antigen drove CD8+ T cell activation and differentiation in Susac syndrome.

Peripheral blood CD8+ and CD4+ T cells from healthy donors, Susac syndrome patients and multiple sclerosis patients were profiled by high-throughput TCR beta sequencing. The Susac syndrome patients fulfilled recently defined diagnostic criteria for either definite or probable disease. Bulk CD8+ and CD4+ T cells were purified by magnetic negative isolation, whereas CD8+ TEMRA cells were enriched by FACS. Blood was drawn into EDTA tubes, processed within 24 hours, and PBMCs were isolated by density gradient centrifugation. PBMCs intended for TCR sequencing were cryopreserved in liquid nitrogen and were subsequently thawed in a 37 degrees C water bath. A purity of at least 90% was achieved for sorted or isolated CD4+, CD8+ and CD8+ TEMRA cells. V is cut by 0 bases and J by 6 bases, and the space between the germline ends is 9 bases. The CDR3 goes from the cysteine to the phenylalanine over 14 residues. The entry retains the CDR3 DNA only, 42 bases that are in frame from base 1. CDR1 is given as LNHNV and CDR2 as YYDKDF, both from the germline V gene (reference sequence).

Worth noting for this clonotype: Its target antigen remains unknown. Per-base quality was not reported, and no clone a single base away is much larger than it.

Study-wide conclusions, independent of this receptor: No clonal expansion was detected in the CD4+ T cell repertoire of Susac syndrome patients. The TCR sequencing and HLA analysis was acknowledged to have included a relatively small number of individuals.

RNA was extracted with the RNeasy kit and roughly 0.45 to 1 ug was reverse transcribed using random hexamers. TCR beta CDR3 regions were amplified with the immunoSEQ multiplex PCR assay covering 54 Vbeta and 13 Jbeta segments. PCR amplification bias was corrected using a synthetic template baseline for primer optimization and computational correction. In the source study's methods: Only productive sequences were kept, with reads annotated to V, D and J genes according to IMGT and analyzed in immunoSEQ Analyzer. Clonality was calculated as one minus the Shannon entropy normalized by log2 of the number of productive unique sequences. For each patient and control, public and private clones were evaluated among the 100 most prevalent clones. Clones were defined as Susac-specific if absent from the healthy and MS cohorts, from 1052 published viral clones and from other ImmuneACCESS disease sequences. TCRdb trimmed the raw reads at Q25, called clones with MiXCR and kept productive beta chains. Rows merge per CDR3 protein into single entries with the most common DNA and genes. The V and J calls, along with clone size, are taken from TCRdb and not from the paper's own processing. This sample gives about 180,000 distinct CDR3 sequences in total; approximately 95% of them show up just once. The top ten constitute approximately 0.12% of the sample.

The TCR comes from a human donor with Susac syndrome. The chain uses TRBV15 and TRBJ1-3; the D gene assignment is ambiguous. The sample comprised CD4+ T cells from PBMCs. The DNA sequence follows: TGTGCCACCAGCAGAGAAAATCGGGCAAACACCATATATTTT. The encoded protein is CATSRENRANTIYF.